This T cell receptor (beta chain) is drawn from a study of cytomegalovirus exposure and HLA in healthy donors. Study-wide findings and caveats: Using the classifier, cytomegalovirus status was reportedly diagnosed with high specificity and sensitivity. The finding came from a later analysis; first-cohort TCR clusters tended to co-occur in the 120 or so validation repertoires.

Repertoires were generated with immunoSEQ multiplex PCR, while TCRdb's copy carries only in-frame clones and drops some. This sample carries about 180,000 clones, around 85% of them seen once, and the ten largest clones take approximately 15%. The germline V gene has CDR1 SEHNR and CDR2 FQNEAQ (reference sequence). CDR3 length equals 15 residues. The ends lost 2 bases at V and 5 bases at J; junction bases unmatched: 2. This clone came up a few times. No antigen is known for it. This sequence joins TRBV7-9 and TRBJ2-1; 11 nucleotides line up with TRBD2. The sequenced sample was PBMCs. The TCR was taken from a man aged 18 to 30 in good health and CMV-seropositive. The CDR3 spells CASSLLAGGHNEQFF. DNA for the CDR3: TGTGCCAGCAGCTTACTAGCGGGGGGCCACAATGAGCAGTTCTTC.